This TCR beta chain was sequenced for a study of T cells in women clearing cervical HPV infection. The overall study: Controls were women whose single incident HPV16 infection cleared within 12 months without precancer or cancer.

Details on this clone: Its antigen is still unknown. The observed sequence ends 3 residues before the CDR3 terminus, with the missing tail filled in from the germline J gene.

Study observations and caveats: TRBV6-7 abundance was lower in cases than controls (about 0.099% versus 0.16%).

Average input was around 1,300 ng genomic DNA for immunoSEQ TCR beta CDR3 amplification. The assay was immunoSEQ multiplex PCR, and TCRdb's table has in-frame clones only and misses some. The specimen's table records tens of thousands of clones. Germline CDR1 reads SGHTA; CDR2 reads FQGTGA. The CDR3 has 14 amino acids. Trimming stripped 1 base from V and 9 bases from J, with 13 bases between. Sequencing was carried out using blood buffy coat. The TCR originated in a woman between 18 and 70 years old with a cervical HPV16 infection that either progressed to CIN3+ or cleared (not recorded which). The chain links TRBV7-3 to TRBJ2-1; no clear D. The CDR3 spells CASSLMRSHGEQFF. The sequenced CDR3 bases are TGTGCCAGCAGCTTAATGCGGAGCCACGGTGAG.